Listed below are T cell receptor beta chains from one sample, sequenced in a study of shared clonotypes between healthy human individuals. TCRdb's copy holds only in-frame clones and misses some; the assay was immunoSEQ multiplex PCR. In the table there are about 2,500,000 clones, more than 90% of which are singletons. Sequenced sample: naive CD4+ T cells sorted from blood. The receptors derive from a man between 18 and 35 years old in good health. Both conserved end residues are trimmed from each CDR3. The order of the fields is CDR3 protein, V gene, J gene, D gene, clone size. The D gene is left open where the match is weak. Clone size is stated in some rows and not others, as once, few, many or a class when expanded.

ASSYSGTGTYEQY,TRBV6-5,TRBJ2-7,-,-
ASSPQANTEAF,TRBV18,TRBJ1-1,-,-
ASSDRDNYGYT,TRBV6-5,TRBJ1-2,TRBD1,-
ASSYGTSGADTQY,TRBV6-6,TRBJ2-3,TRBD2,-
ASSLNLGNTEAF,TRBV11-2,TRBJ1-1,-,-
ASSQGGGSQY,TRBV14,TRBJ2-5,-,-
ASSPFSGDYGYT,TRBV28,TRBJ1-2,-,-
ASSHFTEMNTEAF,TRBV18,TRBJ1-1,-,-
ASSSPWGPTSYEQY,TRBV7-2,TRBJ2-7,-,-
ASSGGQGHYNEQF,TRBV9,TRBJ2-1,TRBD1,-
SVEMGAGETQY,TRBV29-1,TRBJ2-5,-,-
ASSKGFTGGYEQY,TRBV21-1,TRBJ2-7,-,-
ASSVGGSYEQY,TRBV5-6,-,-,-
ASSGREGATLHYEQY,TRBV6-1,TRBJ2-7,TRBD2,-
ASSLVSSGRAVYEQY,TRBV5-4,TRBJ2-7,TRBD2,once
ASSLARTSGSDTQY,TRBV5-1,TRBJ2-3,TRBD2,-
ASSLTRTNTEAF,TRBV7-2,TRBJ1-1,-,-
ASSETPNTEAF,TRBV7-3,TRBJ1-1,-,-
ASSARQNSGNTIY,TRBV11-2,TRBJ1-3,-,few
SANSGVSEAF,TRBV29-1,TRBJ1-1,-,-